A selection of T cell receptor beta chains follows, all from one sample in a study of T cell responses to AZD1222 COVID-19 vaccine. Libraries were prepared by immunoSEQ multiplex PCR; TCRdb keeps only in-frame clonotypes and omits some of them. The sample has 86,000 or so clones; more than 70% are singletons. The specimen was peripheral blood, collected 28 days after the second AZD1222 dose. The receptor set was obtained from an adult who received the AZD1222 COVID-19 vaccine. CDR3s include the opening cysteine and the closing phenylalanine or tryptophan. Each record gives: J gene, CDR3 length, V gene, D gene, clone size, CDR3 protein, CDR3 DNA. D genes are given only for firm matches. Not all rows give a size; the values are once, few, many and, for expanded clones, a class.

J gene: TRBJ2-3
CDR3 length: 13
V gene: TRBV6-4
D gene: -
clone size: once
CDR3 protein: CASPKGLTDTQYF
CDR3 DNA: TGTGCCAGCCCCAAAGGCCTCACAGATACGCAGTATTTT

J gene: TRBJ2-4
CDR3 length: 13
V gene: TRBV27
D gene: TRBD2
clone size: -
CDR3 protein: CASSLAGENIQYF
CDR3 DNA: TGTGCCAGCAGCCTAGCGGGAGAAAACATTCAGTACTTC

J gene: TRBJ1-3
CDR3 length: 15
V gene: TRBV6-5
D gene: -
clone size: -
CDR3 protein: CASNPHPALGNTIYF
CDR3 DNA: TGTGCCAGCAACCCTCACCCCGCGTTGGGAAACACCATATATTTT

J gene: TRBJ2-5
CDR3 length: 15
V gene: TRBV5-1
D gene: -
clone size: -
CDR3 protein: CASSLRLNLQETQYF
CDR3 DNA: TGCGCCAGCAGCTTAAGACTGAACCTTCAAGAGACCCAGTACTTC

J gene: TRBJ2-7
CDR3 length: 14
V gene: TRBV6-5
D gene: -
clone size: -
CDR3 protein: CASSYSPASHEQYF
CDR3 DNA: TGTGCCAGCAGTTACTCTCCTGCTTCCCACGAGCAGTACTTC

J gene: TRBJ2-2
CDR3 length: 15
V gene: TRBV3-1/TRBV3-2
D gene: -
clone size: -
CDR3 protein: CASSQVGARAGELFF
CDR3 DNA: TGTGCCAGCAGCCAAGTGGGGGCCCGGGCCGGGGAGCTGTTTTTT

J gene: TRBJ1-4
CDR3 length: 16
V gene: TRBV4-3
D gene: TRBD1
clone size: -
CDR3 protein: CASSQGATGGFEKLFF
CDR3 DNA: TGCGCCAGCAGCCAAGGGGCGACAGGGGGTTTTGAAAAACTGTTTTTT

J gene: TRBJ2-2
CDR3 length: 15
V gene: TRBV5-1
D gene: -
clone size: -
CDR3 protein: CASSLAGFGSGELFF
CDR3 DNA: TGCGCCAGCAGCTTGGCCGGGTTTGGCTCCGGGGAGCTGTTTTTT

J gene: TRBJ1-2
CDR3 length: 11
V gene: TRBV20-1
D gene: TRBD1
clone size: -
CDR3 protein: CSARRGAGYTF
CDR3 DNA: TGCAGTGCTCGCAGGGGGGCTGGCTACACCTTC

J gene: TRBJ1-2
CDR3 length: 14
V gene: TRBV10-3
D gene: -
clone size: -
CDR3 protein: CAISGNARVGGYTF
CDR3 DNA: TGTGCCATCAGTGGTAACGCAAGGGTAGGGGGCTACACCTTC

J gene: TRBJ2-7
CDR3 length: 16
V gene: TRBV21-1
D gene: -
clone size: -
CDR3 protein: CASSNGTGKVRYEQYF
CDR3 DNA: TGTGCCAGCAGCAACGGGACAGGGAAGGTCCGCTACGAGCAGTACTTC

J gene: TRBJ1-1
CDR3 length: 15
V gene: TRBV5-5
D gene: -
clone size: once
CDR3 protein: CASSSTGQQNTEAFF
CDR3 DNA: TGTGCCAGCAGCTCAACTGGACAGCAGAACACTGAAGCTTTCTTT

J gene: TRBJ2-3
CDR3 length: 18
V gene: TRBV4-2
D gene: TRBD2
clone size: -
CDR3 protein: CASSQVSSGRANSDTQYF
CDR3 DNA: TGTGCCAGCAGCCAAGTATCTAGCGGGAGGGCCAATTCAGATACGCAGTATTTT

J gene: TRBJ1-3
CDR3 length: 16
V gene: TRBV4-2
D gene: -
clone size: -
CDR3 protein: CASSHPSTGSGNTIYF
CDR3 DNA: TGTGCCAGCAGCCATCCTTCGACAGGCTCTGGAAACACCATATATTTT

J gene: TRBJ2-3
CDR3 length: 14
V gene: TRBV7-6
D gene: TRBD2
clone size: -
CDR3 protein: CASSHSGKADTQYF
CDR3 DNA: TGTGCCAGCAGCCATAGCGGGAAGGCAGATACGCAGTATTTT

J gene: TRBJ2-2
CDR3 length: 16
V gene: TRBV4-1
D gene: -
clone size: once
CDR3 protein: CARSRVGGVIAGELFF
CDR3 DNA: TGCGCCCGCAGCCGAGTAGGGGGGGTGATCGCCGGGGAGCTGTTTTTT

J gene: TRBJ1-6
CDR3 length: 14
V gene: TRBV5-4
D gene: -
clone size: -
CDR3 protein: CASSFKVLGAPLHF
CDR3 DNA: TGTGCCAGCAGCTTCAAGGTCTTGGGCGCACCCCTCCACTTT

J gene: TRBJ1-6
CDR3 length: 14
V gene: TRBV7-8
D gene: TRBD1
clone size: -
CDR3 protein: CASSPGQGGSPLHF
CDR3 DNA: TGTGCCAGCAGCCCGGGGCAGGGGGGATCACCCCTCCACTTT

J gene: TRBJ2-5
CDR3 length: 15
V gene: TRBV29-1
D gene: TRBD2
clone size: -
CDR3 protein: CSVGKVAGASGTQYF
CDR3 DNA: TGCAGCGTTGGGAAGGTAGCGGGAGCCTCTGGGACCCAGTACTTC

J gene: TRBJ2-1
CDR3 length: 16
V gene: TRBV13
D gene: TRBD1
clone size: -
CDR3 protein: CASSPGQGRTYNEQFF
CDR3 DNA: TGTGCCAGCAGCCCGGGACAGGGTCGAACCTACAATGAGCAGTTCTTC

J gene: TRBJ1-5
CDR3 length: 16
V gene: TRBV6-1
D gene: -
clone size: -
CDR3 protein: CASSESWGGSNQPQHF
CDR3 DNA: TGTGCCAGCAGTGAATCGTGGGGGGGCAGCAATCAGCCCCAGCATTTT

J gene: TRBJ2-1
CDR3 length: 13
V gene: TRBV29-1
D gene: -
clone size: -
CDR3 protein: CSVPGVNWDEQFF
CDR3 DNA: TGCAGCGTCCCGGGAGTTAACTGGGATGAGCAGTTCTTC

J gene: TRBJ2-7
CDR3 length: 17
V gene: TRBV5-1
D gene: TRBD2
clone size: -
CDR3 protein: CASSTSPGTSGRGEQYF
CDR3 DNA: TGCGCCAGCAGCACGTCCCCCGGGACTAGCGGGAGAGGCGAGCAGTACTTC

J gene: TRBJ1-1
CDR3 length: 16
V gene: TRBV2
D gene: -
clone size: -
CDR3 protein: CASMDAPGTANTEAFF
CDR3 DNA: TGTGCCAGCATGGACGCACCCGGGACGGCAAACACTGAAGCTTTCTTT

J gene: TRBJ2-1
CDR3 length: 10
V gene: TRBV2
D gene: -
clone size: -
CDR3 protein: CASSANEQFF
CDR3 DNA: TGTGCCAGCAGCGCCAACGAGCAGTTCTTC

J gene: TRBJ2-2
CDR3 length: 17
V gene: TRBV3-1/TRBV3-2
D gene: -
clone size: -
CDR3 protein: CASSQGEQGYDIGELFF
CDR3 DNA: TGTGCCAGCAGCCAAGGTGAACAGGGTTACGATATCGGGGAGCTGTTTTTT

J gene: TRBJ2-6
CDR3 length: 14
V gene: TRBV5-8
D gene: -
clone size: -
CDR3 protein: CASSLHLGANVLTF
CDR3 DNA: TGTGCCAGCAGCCTACATCTAGGGGCCAACGTCCTGACTTTC

J gene: TRBJ2-3
CDR3 length: 15
V gene: TRBV6-5
D gene: -
clone size: -
CDR3 protein: CASSFQDRRADTQYF
CDR3 DNA: TGTGCCAGCAGTTTCCAGGACAGGAGGGCAGATACGCAGTATTTT

J gene: TRBJ2-5
CDR3 length: 16
V gene: TRBV7-2
D gene: TRBD1
clone size: -
CDR3 protein: CASSPTGQATQETQYF
CDR3 DNA: TGTGCCAGCAGCCCCACGGGACAGGCGACACAAGAGACCCAGTACTTC

J gene: TRBJ2-5
CDR3 length: 15
V gene: TRBV5-1
D gene: -
clone size: -
CDR3 protein: CASSITGSYQETQYF
CDR3 DNA: TGCGCCAGCAGCATCACGGGGTCGTACCAAGAGACCCAGTACTTC

J gene: TRBJ1-5
CDR3 length: 16
V gene: TRBV24-1
D gene: -
clone size: -
CDR3 protein: CATSAGDLIGNQPQHF
CDR3 DNA: TGTGCCACCAGTGCGGGGGATTTAATCGGCAATCAGCCCCAGCATTTT

J gene: TRBJ2-7
CDR3 length: 15
V gene: TRBV7-2
D gene: -
clone size: -
CDR3 protein: CASRRTETSRYEQYF
CDR3 DNA: TGTGCCAGCAGGCGGACAGAGACTAGTCGGTACGAGCAGTACTTC

J gene: TRBJ1-2
CDR3 length: 14
V gene: TRBV23-1
D gene: TRBD1
clone size: -
CDR3 protein: CASSQSQGAVGYTF
CDR3 DNA: TGCGCCAGCAGTCAATCACAGGGGGCGGTTGGCTACACCTTC

J gene: TRBJ2-7
CDR3 length: 14
V gene: TRBV2
D gene: -
clone size: -
CDR3 protein: CASSEQGNSYEQYF
CDR3 DNA: TGTGCCAGCAGTGAACAGGGGAACTCCTACGAGCAGTACTTC

J gene: TRBJ1-2
CDR3 length: 18
V gene: TRBV5-4
D gene: TRBD1
clone size: -
CDR3 protein: CASSLPRGTGPANYGYTF
CDR3 DNA: TGTGCCAGCAGCTTGCCCCGCGGGACAGGCCCTGCTAACTATGGCTACACCTTC

J gene: TRBJ2-1
CDR3 length: 21
V gene: TRBV21-1
D gene: -
clone size: -
CDR3 protein: CASSKRIPPNSLAVRYNEQFF
CDR3 DNA: TGTGCCAGCAGCAAAAGAATTCCCCCCAACTCACTAGCGGTTAGATACAATGAGCAGTTCTTC

J gene: TRBJ2-7
CDR3 length: 20
V gene: TRBV28
D gene: TRBD2
clone size: -
CDR3 protein: CASSPPLRSAGLAGVHEQYF
CDR3 DNA: TGTGCCAGCAGTCCCCCCCTCCGGTCGGCGGGACTAGCGGGAGTCCACGAGCAGTACTTC

J gene: TRBJ2-1
CDR3 length: 20
V gene: TRBV6-1
D gene: TRBD2
clone size: once
CDR3 protein: CASSEVGLAADGFLAYEQFF
CDR3 DNA: TGTGCCAGCAGTGAAGTGGGACTAGCGGCAGATGGGTTTCTGGCGTATGAGCAGTTCTTC

J gene: TRBJ2-5
CDR3 length: 15
V gene: TRBV6-5
D gene: -
clone size: -
CDR3 protein: CASRSTGRYQETQYF
CDR3 DNA: TGTGCCAGCAGGAGTACAGGGAGGTATCAAGAGACCCAGTACTTC

J gene: TRBJ1-3
CDR3 length: 15
V gene: TRBV15
D gene: -
clone size: -
CDR3 protein: CATSHRYSRGNTIYF
CDR3 DNA: TGTGCCACCAGCCATAGATACAGCCGAGGAAACACCATATATTTT

J gene: TRBJ2-2
CDR3 length: 15
V gene: TRBV18
D gene: TRBD2
clone size: -
CDR3 protein: CASLTSGPNTGELFF
CDR3 DNA: TGTGCCAGCTTAACTAGCGGACCAAACACCGGGGAGCTGTTTTTT

J gene: TRBJ2-3
CDR3 length: 15
V gene: TRBV6-5
D gene: TRBD2
clone size: -
CDR3 protein: CASKELAGGTDTQYF
CDR3 DNA: TGTGCCAGCAAGGAACTAGCGGGTGGCACAGATACGCAGTATTTT

J gene: TRBJ2-2
CDR3 length: 13
V gene: TRBV7-8
D gene: -
clone size: -
CDR3 protein: CASSLSGPGELFF
CDR3 DNA: TGTGCCAGCAGCTTATCGGGACCCGGGGAGCTGTTTTTT

J gene: TRBJ2-7
CDR3 length: 12
V gene: TRBV21-1
D gene: -
clone size: -
CDR3 protein: CASSIERFEQYF
CDR3 DNA: TGTGCCAGCAGCATAGAAAGGTTCGAGCAGTACTTC

J gene: TRBJ2-3
CDR3 length: 15
V gene: TRBV6-1
D gene: -
clone size: -
CDR3 protein: CASSEVWSQRYTQYF
CDR3 DNA: TGTGCCAGCAGTGAAGTTTGGTCCCAAAGGTATACGCAGTATTTT

J gene: TRBJ2-1
CDR3 length: 16
V gene: TRBV19
D gene: -
clone size: -
CDR3 protein: CASSMGGGSSYNEQFF
CDR3 DNA: TGTGCCAGTAGTATGGGGGGCGGGAGCTCCTACAATGAGCAGTTCTTC

J gene: TRBJ2-5
CDR3 length: 13
V gene: TRBV29-1
D gene: TRBD2
clone size: -
CDR3 protein: CSVTQRGQETQYF
CDR3 DNA: TGCAGCGTTACCCAGCGGGGTCAAGAGACCCAGTACTTC

J gene: TRBJ2-5
CDR3 length: 13
V gene: TRBV2
D gene: -
clone size: -
CDR3 protein: CASRGQLQETQYF
CDR3 DNA: TGTGCCAGCAGAGGACAGTTACAAGAGACCCAGTACTTC